Detailed here is one T cell receptor (beta chain). Sequencing used immunoSEQ multiplex PCR; TCRdb keeps in-frame clones, though not all of them. The sample carries 34,000 or so clones, around 90% recorded once. Autoimmune disease history or systemic immunosuppression meant exclusion. V was pared by 4 bases and J by 5 bases, with 14 bases of the junction left unmatched. This CDR3 spans 18 amino acids. Germline V gives CDR1 MGHRA, CDR2 YSYEKL. These data are taken from a study of OX40 agonist ivuxolimab in advanced cancers. This chain joins TRBV4-1 and TRBJ2-5, with TRBD2 matching over 12 bases. The sequenced sample was CD4+ or CD8+ T cells sorted from blood, obtained in a trial of the OX40 agonist ivuxolimab. This TCR was recovered from an adult with an advanced solid tumor such as melanoma, head and neck, liver or kidney cancer. CDR3 amino acids: CASSRRTSGAFSWETQYF. In DNA, the CDR3 is TGCGCCAGCAGCCGCCGGACTAGCGGGGCCTTCAGCTGGGAGACCCAGTACTTC.